Listed below are T cell receptor beta chains from one sample, sequenced in a study of graft-versus-host responses after intestinal transplantation. Only in-frame clones appear in the TCRdb table, and some are missing; sequencing was by immunoSEQ multiplex PCR. The sample carries about 5,100 clones, more than 65% recorded once. The sample in question was PBMCs, obtained just under 330 days after intestinal transplant. The origin of the receptors is a human patient who received an intestinal transplant, so some T cells may come from the graft donor. CDR3s include the opening cysteine and the closing phenylalanine or tryptophan. Each record gives: J gene, CDR3 length, V gene, D gene, clone size, CDR3 protein, CDR3 DNA. D genes are given only for firm matches. Expanded clones get a size class; other rows say once, few or many, or leave the size out.

j_call: TRBJ2-7
cdr3_length: 15
v_call: TRBV11-3
d_call: NA
clone_size: NA
cdr3_aa: CASSPRWGNSYEQYF
cdr3_nt: TGTGCCAGCAGTCCCAGATGGGGGAACTCCTACGAGCAGTACTTC

j_call: TRBJ2-3
cdr3_length: 14
v_call: TRBV2
d_call: NA
clone_size: NA
cdr3_aa: CASSQLLSTDTQYF
cdr3_nt: TGTGCCAGCTCTCAGCTTCTCTCGACAGATACGCAGTATTTT

j_call: TRBJ2-2
cdr3_length: 13
v_call: TRBV7-6
d_call: NA
clone_size: NA
cdr3_aa: CASSYSGAGELFF
cdr3_nt: TGTGCCAGCAGCTACTCCGGGGCCGGGGAGCTGTTTTTT

j_call: TRBJ2-1
cdr3_length: 15
v_call: TRBV25-1
d_call: TRBD1
clone_size: NA
cdr3_aa: CASSEGDRVVNEQFF
cdr3_nt: TGTGCCAGCAGTGAAGGGGACAGGGTGGTCAATGAGCAGTTCTTC

j_call: TRBJ1-6
cdr3_length: 14
v_call: TRBV6-6
d_call: TRBD1
clone_size: NA
cdr3_aa: CASRLTGGNSPLHF
cdr3_nt: TGTGCCAGCAGACTCACAGGGGGTAATTCACCCCTCCACTTT

j_call: TRBJ2-6
cdr3_length: 16
v_call: TRBV4-3
d_call: NA
clone_size: NA
cdr3_aa: CASSQDQGLGANVLTF
cdr3_nt: TGCGCCAGCAGCCAAGATCAGGGGCTTGGGGCCAACGTCCTGACTTTC

j_call: TRBJ2-5
cdr3_length: 13
v_call: TRBV6-1
d_call: NA
clone_size: many
cdr3_aa: CASGGTYQETQYF
cdr3_nt: TGTGCCAGCGGGGGGACGTACCAAGAGACCCAGTACTTC

j_call: TRBJ2-3
cdr3_length: 16
v_call: TRBV5-3
d_call: TRBD1
clone_size: NA
cdr3_aa: CARSKDRVRSTDTQYF
cdr3_nt: TGTGCCAGAAGCAAGGACAGGGTAAGAAGCACAGATACGCAGTATTTT

j_call: TRBJ2-7
cdr3_length: 13
v_call: TRBV19
d_call: NA
clone_size: NA
cdr3_aa: CASRGGRTYEQYF
cdr3_nt: TGTGCCAGTAGGGGGGGCCGGACCTACGAGCAGTACTTC

j_call: TRBJ2-3
cdr3_length: 15
v_call: TRBV6-1
d_call: TRBD2
clone_size: NA
cdr3_aa: CASSGASGGSDTQYF
cdr3_nt: TGTGCCAGCAGTGGGGCTAGCGGGGGCTCAGATACGCAGTATTTT

j_call: TRBJ2-7
cdr3_length: 15
v_call: TRBV5-1
d_call: TRBD1
clone_size: NA
cdr3_aa: CASTLYIGQGYEQYF
cdr3_nt: TGCGCCAGCACCCTTTATATCGGACAGGGCTACGAGCAGTACTTC

j_call: TRBJ1-1
cdr3_length: 15
v_call: TRBV19
d_call: TRBD1
clone_size: once
cdr3_aa: CASSIRQGGGLEAFF
cdr3_nt: TGTGCCAGTAGTATTAGACAGGGAGGGGGACTAGAAGCTTTCTTT

j_call: TRBJ2-1
cdr3_length: 13
v_call: TRBV5-1
d_call: TRBD1
clone_size: few
cdr3_aa: CASSRGQGSEQFF
cdr3_nt: TGCGCCAGCAGCCGAGGACAGGGGAGTGAGCAGTTCTTC

j_call: TRBJ1-1
cdr3_length: 13
v_call: TRBV5-4
d_call: NA
clone_size: NA
cdr3_aa: CASSLAGDLEAFF
cdr3_nt: TGTGCCAGCAGCTTGGCGGGCGATCTTGAAGCTTTCTTT

j_call: TRBJ1-2
cdr3_length: 15
v_call: TRBV11-2
d_call: NA
clone_size: NA
cdr3_aa: CASSLDGSGGISYTF
cdr3_nt: TGTGCCAGCAGCTTAGATGGTTCAGGAGGTATTTCATACACCTTC

j_call: TRBJ2-1
cdr3_length: 15
v_call: TRBV6-6
d_call: NA
clone_size: few
cdr3_aa: CASSLDESSYNEQFF
cdr3_nt: TGTGCCAGCAGTTTAGACGAGAGCTCCTACAATGAGCAGTTCTTC

j_call: TRBJ2-5
cdr3_length: 16
v_call: TRBV10-1
d_call: NA
clone_size: NA
cdr3_aa: CASSTSRGGFQETQYF
cdr3_nt: TGCGCCAGCAGTACCTCTCGCGGGGGCTTCCAAGAGACCCAGTACTTC

j_call: TRBJ2-7
cdr3_length: 15
v_call: TRBV4-3
d_call: NA
clone_size: NA
cdr3_aa: CASSQDLGGSYEQYF
cdr3_nt: TGCGCCAGCAGCCAAGATCTGGGGGGAAGCTACGAGCAGTACTTC

j_call: TRBJ2-2
cdr3_length: 17
v_call: TRBV7-9
d_call: TRBD2
clone_size: NA
cdr3_aa: CASSLWGSGRDTGELFF
cdr3_nt: TGTGCCAGCAGCTTATGGGGCTCAGGGAGGGACACCGGGGAGCTGTTTTTT

j_call: TRBJ2-1
cdr3_length: 15
v_call: TRBV6-4
d_call: TRBD2
clone_size: NA
cdr3_aa: CASSGTSGGANEQFF
cdr3_nt: TGTGCCAGCAGTGGGACTAGCGGGGGGGCCAATGAGCAGTTCTTC

j_call: TRBJ2-3
cdr3_length: 14
v_call: TRBV6-4
d_call: NA
clone_size: few
cdr3_aa: CASSDRGQPNTQYF
cdr3_nt: TGTGCCAGCAGTGACCGAGGGCAACCCAATACGCAGTATTTT

j_call: TRBJ1-1
cdr3_length: 15
v_call: TRBV4-3
d_call: NA
clone_size: NA
cdr3_aa: CASSLKVTGSTEAFF
cdr3_nt: TGCGCCAGCAGCCTTAAGGTAACGGGATCCACTGAAGCTTTCTTT